There are a few counts of the clone carrying this TCR beta chain. Antigen specificity is unknown. MiXCR, run by TCRdb on the PCR reads, gives a single entry per CDR3 protein. The data hold some 100,000 distinct CDR3 sequences, with 36% observed a single time. Libraries used roughly 20,000 to 1,100,000 sorted naive CD8 T cells and 10%, 30% or 50% RNA input. The entry originates in a study of molecular identifiers for immune sequencing clone quantification. Study-wide points: The study reportedly detected spiked Jurkat TCR RNA from one cell among about 1 million naive cells.

This CDR3 is 18 amino acids long. J gave up 13 bases and V 3 bases, and 21 bases lay outside the gene matches. The source of this sequence is a human donor in good health. Some libraries in this study had Jurkat cell RNA spiked in. The chain links TRBV12-3 or TRBV12-4 to TRBJ1-6, with 7 bases fitting TRBD1. The material sequenced was naive CD8+ T cells from blood, with Jurkat cell RNA spiked in. Noted subset: FACS-sorted CD8+CD4-CCR7+CD45RA+ naive T cells. The CDR3 region is CASSFLPRDSVLRSPLHF. The CDR3 bases are TGTGCCAGCAGTTTCCTCCCCCGGGACAGCGTCCTCAGGTCCCCCCTCCACTTT.